This TCR beta chain is from a study of radiation and T cells in renal cell carcinoma. Germline trimming cut 7 bases from V and 0 bases from J; bases unmatched to any gene: 8. The CDR3 is made up of 16 amino acids. CDR1 is SQVTM and CDR2 is ANQGSEA in the germline V gene. Clones were read by immunoSEQ multiplex PCR, and TCRdb kept only the in-frame ones, dropping some. In the table there are fewer than 200,000 clones, about nine tenths of which are singletons. Time point: blood 4 weeks post-SBRT, at nephrectomy. Documented treatment: 15 Gy SBRT to primary tumor, nephrectomy 4 weeks later. Nephrectomy followed 15 Gy stereotactic body radiation by 4 weeks.

The origin of this receptor is a woman in her fifties or sixties with renal cell carcinoma. The sequences come from blood, collected from a patient whose treatment included radiotherapy and nephrectomy. V usage is TRBV29-1 and J usage is TRBJ2-3; the match to TRBD2 covers 12 bases. The CDR3 DNA sequence: TGCAGCGGTGTAGGACTAGCGGGGAGGAGCACAGATACGCAGTATTTT. It encodes CSGVGLAGRSTDTQYF.